The rows below give T cell receptor beta chains drawn from one sample of a study of identical twins. TCRdb analysed the 5' RACE reads with MiXCR anew, one entry per CDR3 protein. Of over 200,000 distinct CDR3 sequences listed, roughly 7.1% are singletons. These records were also assigned to another study, of T cells expressing NK-cell markers.

Sequenced material: CD8+ T cells sorted from blood. These receptors came from a woman younger than 35 in good health. CDR3s leave out the opening cysteine and the closing phenylalanine or tryptophan. Each record gives: V gene, J gene, CDR3 protein.

v_call: TRBV5-5
j_call: TRBJ2-7
cdr3_aa: ASSLGESVHEQY

v_call: TRBV10-2
j_call: TRBJ2-4
cdr3_aa: ASSGGLFQNIQY

v_call: TRBV29-1
j_call: TRBJ1-2
cdr3_aa: SGFPLEGPGYT

v_call: TRBV19
j_call: TRBJ1-1
cdr3_aa: ASNRDTEAF

v_call: TRBV29-1
j_call: TRBJ2-4
cdr3_aa: SVEDEPSEVQY

v_call: TRBV9
j_call: TRBJ2-3
cdr3_aa: ASSVTSARTDTQY

v_call: TRBV20-1
j_call: TRBJ2-4
cdr3_aa: SANLAKNIQY

v_call: TRBV6-5
j_call: TRBJ1-1
cdr3_aa: ASSYSIRTGNTEAF

v_call: TRBV15
j_call: TRBJ2-5
cdr3_aa: ATSRGGMGETQY

v_call: TRBV7-9
j_call: TRBJ1-2
cdr3_aa: ASSPWTAIYGYT

v_call: TRBV11-1
j_call: TRBJ1-4
cdr3_aa: ASSLAGGSPVANEKLF

v_call: TRBV5-1
j_call: TRBJ2-1
cdr3_aa: ASSFGGRLNEQF

v_call: TRBV19
j_call: TRBJ2-1
cdr3_aa: ASSIGPGEYQEQF

v_call: TRBV7-2
j_call: TRBJ2-7
cdr3_aa: ASSPRTSGSGVGEQY

v_call: TRBV12-3/TRBV12-4
j_call: TRBJ2-3
cdr3_aa: ASSGEGQGADTQY

v_call: TRBV12-3/TRBV12-4
j_call: TRBJ2-7
cdr3_aa: ASRGTGITYEQY

v_call: TRBV12-3/TRBV12-4
j_call: TRBJ2-3
cdr3_aa: ASSLARLAHLTDTQY

v_call: TRBV4-2
j_call: TRBJ2-7
cdr3_aa: ASSQSRSSYEQY

v_call: TRBV30
j_call: TRBJ1-2
cdr3_aa: AWSGRAGYGYT

v_call: TRBV5-5
j_call: TRBJ2-7
cdr3_aa: ASIYRNNEQY

v_call: TRBV6-2/TRBV6-3
j_call: TRBJ2-1
cdr3_aa: ASSPFSLGVDEQF

v_call: TRBV7-9
j_call: TRBJ2-7
cdr3_aa: ASSLIGVEQY

v_call: TRBV27
j_call: TRBJ1-6
cdr3_aa: ASSWGRNSPLH

v_call: TRBV3-1
j_call: TRBJ2-7
cdr3_aa: ASSQGQGRGFYEQY

v_call: TRBV9
j_call: TRBJ2-1
cdr3_aa: ASSAGTSGGHEQF

v_call: TRBV11-2
j_call: TRBJ2-3
cdr3_aa: ASSPLPGLVADTQY

v_call: TRBV7-9
j_call: TRBJ1-5
cdr3_aa: ASSPQDQPQH

v_call: TRBV7-9
j_call: TRBJ2-1
cdr3_aa: ASSPRAGSADNEQF

v_call: TRBV12-3/TRBV12-4
j_call: TRBJ1-1
cdr3_aa: ASSAQGALNTEAF

v_call: TRBV7-2
j_call: TRBJ2-7
cdr3_aa: ASSLGTKRTYEQY

v_call: TRBV27
j_call: TRBJ2-1
cdr3_aa: ASRNSGGRVGQF

v_call: TRBV5-4
j_call: TRBJ2-2
cdr3_aa: ASSLGGVRELF

v_call: TRBV20-1
j_call: TRBJ2-7
cdr3_aa: SARDRGTSGWEQY

v_call: TRBV7-9
j_call: TRBJ2-7
cdr3_aa: ASSSQGTYEQY

v_call: TRBV2
j_call: TRBJ1-2
cdr3_aa: ASIAGGYT

v_call: TRBV2
j_call: TRBJ1-1
cdr3_aa: ASRRQGETEAF

v_call: TRBV6-2/TRBV6-3
j_call: TRBJ2-7
cdr3_aa: ASSEDRDRADYEQY

v_call: TRBV11-2
j_call: TRBJ1-5
cdr3_aa: ASSLVTGAQPQH

v_call: TRBV10-2
j_call: TRBJ2-3
cdr3_aa: ASRRPVGQDTQY

v_call: TRBV19
j_call: TRBJ2-1
cdr3_aa: ASRPAGYNEQF

v_call: TRBV10-3
j_call: TRBJ2-4
cdr3_aa: AISDPQGDKNIQY

v_call: TRBV5-1
j_call: TRBJ2-5
cdr3_aa: ASSFWTGQETQY

v_call: TRBV7-2
j_call: TRBJ2-7
cdr3_aa: ASSLDLRSEQY

v_call: TRBV20-1
j_call: TRBJ2-3
cdr3_aa: SARGRDSTSTDTQY

v_call: TRBV7-8
j_call: TRBJ2-1
cdr3_aa: ASSLRRAEQF

v_call: TRBV9
j_call: TRBJ2-5
cdr3_aa: ASSAGGPQETQY

v_call: TRBV4-1
j_call: TRBJ2-7
cdr3_aa: ASSQGFSYEQY

v_call: TRBV7-9
j_call: TRBJ2-2
cdr3_aa: ASTSLGRANTGELF

v_call: TRBV20-1
j_call: TRBJ1-1
cdr3_aa: SAEQGDTEAF

v_call: TRBV7-3
j_call: TRBJ2-2
cdr3_aa: ASSSLGGLTGELF

v_call: TRBV12-3/TRBV12-4
j_call: TRBJ2-3
cdr3_aa: ASSTRRDTQY

v_call: TRBV12-3/TRBV12-4
j_call: TRBJ1-3
cdr3_aa: ASSPGPGAGNTIY